Listed below are T cell receptor beta chains from one sample, sequenced in a study of cytomegalovirus exposure and HLA in healthy donors. Generated by immunoSEQ multiplex PCR, the TCRdb table keeps only in-frame clones and is missing some. The top ten hold about 1.8% of the sample, which has 210,000 or so clones, over 75% seen once. Sequenced: PBMCs. All receptors derive from a man between 18 and 35 years old in good health and CMV-seronegative. Each CDR3 is given with its conserved first and last residue. Fields, in order: D gene, V gene, J gene, clone size, CDR3 DNA, CDR3 protein. A D gene is named only where the DNA matches it firmly. Size values are once, few and many counts, or a class for expanded clones, and some rows have none.

-	TRBV11-2	TRBJ2-5	once	TGTGCCAGCAGCTTAGCGGGGACCCAGTACTTC	CASSLAGTQYF
TRBD1	TRBV9	TRBJ2-7	-	TGTGCCAGCAGCGTAGCGCAGGGGGATACCTACGAGCAGTACTTC	CASSVAQGDTYEQYF
TRBD1	TRBV27	TRBJ2-1	-	TGTGCCAGCACCAAAGGACAGGGAACCCACAATGAGCAGTTCTTC	CASTKGQGTHNEQFF
-	TRBV10-3	TRBJ2-6	-	TGTGCCATCAGTGAAGACAGCTCTGGGGCCAACGTCCTGACTTTC	CAISEDSSGANVLTF
-	TRBV30	TRBJ1-5	-	TGTGCCTGGGTTGAGGGCGCGGGAGGGCAGCCCCAGCATTTT	CAWVEGAGGQPQHF
-	TRBV27	TRBJ2-1	-	TGTGCCAGCAGTCCACCTCCCGGGACATTGGGTCGGAATGAGCAGTTCTTC	CASSPPPGTLGRNEQFF
-	TRBV7-9	TRBJ2-3	-	TGTGCCAGCAGCTTAGCCCGACAGGGCACAGATACGCAGTATTTT	CASSLARQGTDTQYF
TRBD1	TRBV4-3	TRBJ1-2	-	TGCGCCAGCAGCCAAGAAGGACAGGGCCTCTATGGCTACACCTTC	CASSQEGQGLYGYTF
-	TRBV27	TRBJ1-2	-	TGTGCCAGCAGTCAAGGACTAATTGGTGGCTACACCTTC	CASSQGLIGGYTF
TRBD1	TRBV30	TRBJ1-5	-	TGTGCCTGGAGCCTGGGACAGGGGAGCAATCAGCCCCAGCATTTT	CAWSLGQGSNQPQHF
TRBD1	TRBV6-1	TRBJ2-7	-	TGTGCCAGCAACTCCGGGACAGGGGGCTACGAGCAGTACTTC	CASNSGTGGYEQYF
-	TRBV5-6	TRBJ1-2	few	TGTGCCAGCACCCTCGGCCGGACAGTCAGCTACACCTTC	CASTLGRTVSYTF
TRBD1	TRBV19	TRBJ2-3	-	TGTGCCAGTAGAAGGACAGGGGAGAGCACAGATACGCAGTATTTT	CASRRTGESTDTQYF
TRBD1	TRBV7-2	TRBJ1-5	-	TGTGCCAGCAGCAGAGGGGACAGGTATCAGCCCCAGCATTTT	CASSRGDRYQPQHF
TRBD2	TRBV5-1	TRBJ2-5	-	TGCGCCAGCAGCTTAAAAGCGGGGGGTGTGGAGACCCAGTACTTC	CASSLKAGGVETQYF
-	TRBV27	TRBJ2-7	-	TGTGCCAGCAGCAGGGCTGGCGGTTTTCAACACCACGAGCAGTACTTC	CASSRAGGFQHHEQYF
TRBD1	TRBV7-6	TRBJ2-1	-	TGTGCCAGCAGACTCACAGGGGGTATCTACAATGAGCAGTTCTTC	CASRLTGGIYNEQFF
TRBD2	TRBV29-1	TRBJ2-1	-	TGCAGCGTTGAAGATCTTCATACCGGACTAGCGCTCAATGAGCAGTTCTTC	CSVEDLHTGLALNEQFF
-	TRBV29-1	TRBJ1-3	-	TGCAGCGTGCAAGGCGGAGGACCTCCTGGAAACACCATATATTTT	CSVQGGGPPGNTIYF
-	TRBV12-5	TRBJ2-7	-	TGTGCTAGTGGTCCAGCGGAGGCCTACGAGCAGTACTTC	CASGPAEAYEQYF
-	TRBV21-1	TRBJ1-5	-	TGTGCCAGAGGGGCTTCAGGGCGTCCATGGGGCAATCAGCCCCAGCATTTT	CARGASGRPWGNQPQHF
-	TRBV6-6	TRBJ2-3	few	TGTGCCAGCAGTTACTCGAGCGGGAGCACAGATACGCAGTATTTT	CASSYSSGSTDTQYF
-	TRBV6-6	TRBJ1-4	-	TGTGCCAGCAGTTCTCAGGGGAATGAAAAACTGTTTTTT	CASSSQGNEKLFF
-	TRBV18	TRBJ1-4	-	TGTGCCAGCTCACAACAGGTCGGAGATGAAAAACTGTTTTTT	CASSQQVGDEKLFF
-	TRBV7-9	TRBJ2-3	once	TGTGCCAGCAGCCAAAGGGGGGGGGTCTCTGATACGCAGTATTTT	CASSQRGGVSDTQYF
-	TRBV18	TRBJ2-7	-	TGTGCCAGCTCACGAATGGACAGCAACTCCTACGAGCAGTACTTC	CASSRMDSNSYEQYF
-	TRBV5-5	TRBJ2-5	once	TGTGCCAGCAGCTCCCGGGCCTGGGGGGTCGGAGAGACCCAGTACTTC	CASSSRAWGVGETQYF
TRBD2	TRBV5-1	TRBJ2-1	-	TGCGCCAGCAGCTCTCGGACTAGCGGGATCTATGAGCAGTTCTTC	CASSSRTSGIYEQFF
TRBD1	TRBV4-2	TRBJ1-4	-	TGTGCCAGCAGTCAGGGAGAGGGGGCGTTTGTAGGGCAACTGTTTTTT	CASSQGEGAFVGQLFF
-	TRBV7-9	TRBJ1-3	-	TGTGCCAGCAGCCTCGGGGAGGCGACCATATATTTT	CASSLGEATIYF
-	TRBV30	TRBJ1-5	-	TGTGCCTGGACCGCGGGCCCCGACGGGCCCCAGCATTTT	CAWTAGPDGPQHF
-	TRBV7-9	TRBJ2-1	-	TGTGCCAGCAGCACAGGGTGGGGCTCCTACAATGAGCAGTTCTTC	CASSTGWGSYNEQFF
TRBD1	TRBV6-4	TRBJ2-3	-	TGTGCCAGCAGTGACTCGGGGGGACAGGGATTAGATACGCAGTATTTT	CASSDSGGQGLDTQYF
-	TRBV30	TRBJ2-2	-	TGTGCCTGGAGGGAGGGGCCCGGGGAGCTGTTTTTT	CAWREGPGELFF
TRBD1	TRBV11-2	TRBJ1-5	-	TGTGCCAGCAGCCGACAGGGCTCGGGCAATCAGCCCCAGCATTTT	CASSRQGSGNQPQHF
TRBD1	TRBV5-6	TRBJ1-2	-	TGTGCCAGCAGCTTGGACCGACAGGGGGCGCAAGATGGCTACACCTTC	CASSLDRQGAQDGYTF
-	TRBV4-3	TRBJ2-1	few	TGCGCCAGCAGCCACCTGGTTCAGGCTAACAATGAGCAGTTCTTC	CASSHLVQANNEQFF
-	TRBV30	TRBJ1-1	-	TGTGCCTGGAGTGAGCGGGCCCGTGAAGCTTTCTTT	CAWSERAREAFF
TRBD1	TRBV5-1	TRBJ2-1	-	TGCGCCAGCAGCTCGGGACAGGATAGTGGCGAGCAGTTCTTC	CASSSGQDSGEQFF
TRBD1	TRBV4-2	TRBJ2-5	few	TGTGCCAGCAGCCAATCGACAGGGATCCAAGAGACCCAGTACTTC	CASSQSTGIQETQYF
TRBD2	TRBV4-3	TRBJ2-7	-	TGCGCCAGCAGCCCGGGGACTAGCGGGACCTACGAGCAGTACTTC	CASSPGTSGTYEQYF
TRBD1	TRBV7-9	TRBJ1-1	-	TGTGCCAGCAGCCGGGACAGTGGGACTGAAGCTTTCTTT	CASSRDSGTEAFF
-	TRBV28	TRBJ1-4	-	TGTGCCAGCAGTACCAGGGCAACTAATGAAAAACTGTTTTTT	CASSTRATNEKLFF
-	TRBV7-9	TRBJ1-1	-	TGTGCCAGCAGCTTAGCTACAAGAAACACTGAAGCTTTCTTT	CASSLATRNTEAFF